These 11 T cell receptor beta chains came from one sample sequenced in a study of T cell responses to AZD1222 COVID-19 vaccine. Sequencing was performed with immunoSEQ multiplex PCR; in TCRdb, only in-frame clones are kept and a portion is missing. The sample lists more than 85,000 clones, roughly 90% occurring once. The sequences come from peripheral blood, collected 28 days after the second AZD1222 dose. The receptors come from an adult who received the AZD1222 COVID-19 vaccine.

The chain recombines TRBV15 with TRBJ1-1, with 7 nucleotides matching TRBD1. Germline V gene sequence: CDR1 LNHNV, CDR2 YYDKDF (reference sequence). J was trimmed by 0 bases and V by 9 bases; bases with no gene match: 4. The CDR3 is 13 amino acids. The CDR3 spells CATSTGVNTEAFF. CDR3 bases: TGTGCCACGAGTACAGGGGTGAACACTGAAGCTTTCTTT.

J is TRBJ1-6 and V is TRBV3-1 (or the pseudogene TRBV3-2), with D perhaps TRBD1 (5 bases). This CDR3 has 17 residues. The V and J ends lost 0 bases and 7 bases respectively, with 16 bases between them. Germline-derived CDR1 and CDR2 are LGHDT and YNNKEL (reference sequence). For the CDR3, the DNA is TGTGCCAGCAGCCAAGAGCCCGGGCCAGGGAGAAATTCACCCCTCCACTTT. Translating it yields CASSQEPGPGRNSPLHF.

The chain uses TRBV28 and TRBJ2-2; D is uncertain. This CDR3 has 13 amino acids. Per the germline V gene, CDR1 is MDHEN and CDR2 is SYDVKM. V was trimmed by 5 bases and J by 2 bases, leaving 6 bases between them. Written as DNA, the CDR3 is TGTGCCAGCAGTACGTCCAACACCGGGGAGCTGTTTTTT. This encodes CASSTSNTGELFF.

V usage is TRBV5-1 and J usage is TRBJ2-3; 8 bases align to TRBD2. This CDR3 spans 15 amino acids. V shed 0 bases and J 6 bases; nucleotides not matched to a gene: 6. The V gene's germline CDR1 is SGHRS and CDR2 YFSETQ. The CDR3 loop reads CASSLVSGGADTQYF. CDR3 DNA: TGCGCCAGCAGCTTGGTCAGCGGGGGAGCCGATACGCAGTATTTT. Based on the CDR3 plus reference TRBV5-1 and TRBJ2-3, the full variable domain is KAGVTQTPRYLIKTRGQQVTLSCSPISGHRSVSWYQQTPGQGLQFLFEYFSETQRNKGNFPGRFSGRQFSNSRSEMNVSTLELGDSALYLCASSLVSGGADTQYFGPGTRLTVL.

V usage is TRBV24-1 and J usage is TRBJ2-1; 8 bases agree with TRBD1. Germline loops: CDR1 KGHDR, CDR2 SFDVKD. CDR3 length: 15 residues. Losses at the gene ends were 12 bases for V and 2 bases for J; bases not matched to a gene: 11. The CDR3 is CAVGGQDNTYNEQFF. The CDR3 DNA reads TGTGCCGTAGGGGGACAGGATAACACCTACAATGAGCAGTTCTTC.

J is TRBJ2-1 and V is TRBV2, with 8 bases lining up with TRBD1. J gave up 5 bases and V 6 bases, and 12 bases lay outside the gene matches. This CDR3 spans 16 amino acids. Germline CDR1 is SNHLY and CDR2 is FYNNEI. The CDR3 DNA is TGTGCCAGCAGCGCCGGACAGGGATTAGGCGACAATGAGCAGTTCTTC. It specifies CASSAGQGLGDNEQFF.

This clone occurred a few times. The rearrangement links TRBV12-3 or TRBV12-4 to TRBJ2-5, with unresolved D. This CDR3 has 12 amino acids. Trimming stripped 6 bases from V and 5 bases from J, with 10 bases between. The CDR3 DNA follows: TGTGCCAGCAGCCGGGCTTCTGAGACCCAGTACTTC. Its protein is CASSRASETQYF.

The gene calls are TRBV2 and TRBJ2-6; unclear D gene. This CDR3 comprises 12 residues. With 7 bases removed from V and 1 base from J, the gap between germline ends came to 2 bases. From germline, CDR1 is SNHLY and CDR2 FYNNEI. DNA for the CDR3: TGTGCCAGCATATCTGGGGCCAACGTCCTGACTTTC. The encoded protein is CASISGANVLTF.

V is TRBV14 and J is TRBJ2-1; either TRBD1 or TRBD2 may supply D (5 bases each). Germline V lookup: CDR1 SGHDN, CDR2 FVKESK. V lost 4 bases, J lost 12 bases, and 19 bases lay in between. The CDR3 length is 14 residues. Written as DNA, the CDR3 is TGTGCCAGCAGCCTAAACGCTAGGGACGCTAGGCAGTTCTTC. Protein sequence: CASSLNARDARQFF.

This sequence joins TRBV19 and TRBJ2-4, with D perhaps being TRBD1 or TRBD2 (5 bases each). Looked up from germline, CDR1 is LNHDA and CDR2 is SQIVND (reference sequence). The CDR3 extends over 17 amino acids. Trimming took 1 base from V and 0 from J, leaving 13 bases between them. DNA for the CDR3: TGTGCCAGTAGTATAGCGGGGCAGCGTCTAGCCAAAAACATTCAGTACTTC. It encodes CASSIAGQRLAKNIQYF.

V and J are TRBV7-9 and TRBJ1-5, with a weak D call TRBD1 (5 bases). The V end lost 3 bases, the J end lost 3 bases, and 9 bases lay between the germline ends. The CDR3 has 14 amino acids. Germline CDR1 and CDR2: SEHNR and FQNEAQ (reference sequence). The chain's CDR3 is CASSFGGDNQPQHF. CDR3 DNA sequence: TGTGCCAGCAGCTTCGGGGGGGACAATCAGCCCCAGCATTTT.